This record concerns one T cell receptor (beta chain) sequence. Its target is not known. Germline-derived CDR1 and CDR2 are SNHLY and FYNNEI. The CDR3 length is 13 residues. V lost 8 bases to trimming and J lost 5 bases, with 13 bases between them. The data are from a study of cytomegalovirus exposure and HLA in healthy donors. Across the study: Both the 100 to 150 validation repertoires and the 666 first-cohort repertoires used the same platform, as reported by a later analysis. General study findings and limits: Under in vitro conditions, a few CMV-associated chains were confirmed as specific for CMV antigens. TCR beta chains numbering more than 150 were designated cytomegalovirus-associated. Generally TCR sequences proved uncommon, though certain public TCRs appeared in numerous donors.

Repertoires were generated with immunoSEQ multiplex PCR, while TCRdb's copy carries only in-frame clones and drops some. The sample holds roughly 100,000 clones, roughly nine tenths seen once. The sample taken for sequencing was PBMCs. The TCR comes from a woman aged 18-30 years in good health and CMV-seropositive. The chain uses TRBV2 and TRBJ2-1, with D maybe TRBD2 (5 bases). The CDR3 loop reads CASGLSPHNEQFF. The DNA of the CDR3 is TGTGCCAGCGGACTCTCACCTCACAATGAGCAGTTCTTC.